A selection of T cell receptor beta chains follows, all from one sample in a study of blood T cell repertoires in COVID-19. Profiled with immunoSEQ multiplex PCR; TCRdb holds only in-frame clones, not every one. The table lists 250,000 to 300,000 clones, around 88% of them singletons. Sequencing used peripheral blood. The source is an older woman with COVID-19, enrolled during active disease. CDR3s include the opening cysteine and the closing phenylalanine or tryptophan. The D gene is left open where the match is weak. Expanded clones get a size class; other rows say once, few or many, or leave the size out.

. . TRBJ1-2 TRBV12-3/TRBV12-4 CASSPSLNYGYTF TGTGCCAGCAGCCCAAGCTTAAACTATGGCTACACCTTC
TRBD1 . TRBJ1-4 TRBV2 CASIGTGATNEKLFF TGTGCCAGCATTGGAACAGGGGCAACTAATGAAAAACTGTTTTTT
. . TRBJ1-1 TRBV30 CAWREGYEAFF TGTGCCTGGAGAGAGGGTTATGAAGCTTTCTTT
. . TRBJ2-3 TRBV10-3 CAISEGHLSTDTQYF TGTGCCATCAGTGAGGGGCACCTTAGCACAGATACGCAGTATTTT
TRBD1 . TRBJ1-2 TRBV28 CASSLPARDRSNPPGYTF TGTGCCAGCAGTTTACCAGCGCGGGACAGGTCAAACCCCCCTGGCTACACCTTC
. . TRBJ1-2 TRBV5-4 CASRVGRIHGYTF TGTGCCAGCAGAGTTGGGAGGATACATGGCTACACCTTC
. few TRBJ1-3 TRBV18 CASSRGREDTIYF TGTGCCAGCTCACGGGGAAGGGAGGACACCATATATTTT
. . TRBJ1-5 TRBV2 CASRNIQGGNQPQHF TGTGCCAGCAGAAATATACAGGGAGGGAATCAGCCCCAGCATTTT
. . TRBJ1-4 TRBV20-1 CSASGAGRATNEKLFF TGCAGTGCTAGTGGTGCCGGTCGGGCAACTAATGAAAAACTGTTTTTT
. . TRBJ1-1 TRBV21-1 CASSLRRRGTEAFF TGTGCCAGCAGCCTCAGGAGGCGGGGAACTGAAGCTTTCTTT
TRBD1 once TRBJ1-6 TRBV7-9 CASSLGQGAGSPLHF TGTGCCAGCAGCTTAGGGCAGGGGGCTGGTTCACCCCTCCACTTT